This is a list of T cell receptor beta chains from one sample in a study of identical twins. TCRdb reprocessed the 5' RACE reads via MiXCR and lists one record per CDR3 protein. The table shows approximately 500,000 distinct CDR3 sequences, with roughly 26% occurring only once. The sample also formed part of further work on T cells expressing NK-cell markers.

Specimen: CD4+ T cells sorted from blood. The source is a young woman in good health. The CDR3 runs from the conserved cysteine through the conserved F or W. The D gene is left open where the match is weak. Clone size is given for some rows only: seen once, a few or many times, or a class if the clone is expanded.

V	D	J	size	DNA	CDR3
TRBV6-2/TRBV6-3	NA	TRBJ1-1	few	TGTGCCACCAGCGAACGGGTGCTGGGCACTGAAGCTTTCTTT	CATSERVLGTEAFF
TRBV20-1	NA	TRBJ1-6	NA	TGCAGTGCTAGTGGGCAGGGAAGACCCCTCCACTTT	CSASGQGRPLHF
TRBV7-2	TRBD1	TRBJ2-3	NA	TGTGCCAGCAGCCCCAGGACAGGGGGCGATCCAGATACGCAGTATTTT	CASSPRTGGDPDTQYF
TRBV12-3/TRBV12-4	TRBD2	TRBJ2-1	few	TGTGCCAGCAGCAAGGCCCTGCTAGCGGATGAGCAGTTCTTC	CASSKALLADEQFF
TRBV5-5	TRBD1	TRBJ2-3	NA	TGTGCCAGCAGCGCGGACAGGGCGACGTCCCGTACGCAGTATTTT	CASSADRATSRTQYF
TRBV2	TRBD2	TRBJ2-1	NA	TGTGCCTGCAGTTCTACTAGCGGGAGGACCATAAGCTCCTACAATGAGCAGTTCTTC	CACSSTSGRTISSYNEQFF
TRBV3-1	NA	TRBJ2-5	NA	TGTGCCAGCAGCCAAGATGCAGGGGCCCCAGAGACCCAGTACTTC	CASSQDAGAPETQYF
TRBV5-4	TRBD1	TRBJ2-1	NA	TGTGCCAGCAGCTTGGAAGGGACAGGATACAATGAGCAGTTCTTC	CASSLEGTGYNEQFF
TRBV4-3	TRBD2	TRBJ2-1	NA	TGCGCCAGCAGCCCATATACTAGCGGCGCAGTTAATGAGCAGTTCTTC	CASSPYTSGAVNEQFF
TRBV7-2	TRBD2	TRBJ2-1	NA	TGTGCCAGCAGCCCCCTGACTAGCGGGGGATCCTACAATGAGCAGTTCTTC	CASSPLTSGGSYNEQFF
TRBV20-1	NA	TRBJ2-1	few	TGCAGTGCTAGGAATCCCGCTAAGGGGGGCTCCTACAATGAGCAGTTCTTC	CSARNPAKGGSYNEQFF
TRBV6-2/TRBV6-3	TRBD1	TRBJ2-5	few	TGTGCCAGCAGTTTCCGGGACAGAGAAGAGACCCAGTACTTC	CASSFRDREETQYF
TRBV5-1	NA	TRBJ2-6	few	TGCGCCAGCAGCATTCGACAGAGGGGGGCCAACGTCCTGACTTTC	CASSIRQRGANVLTF
TRBV6-5	TRBD2	TRBJ2-1	many	TGTGCCAGCAGTTACAGACTAGCGGGGTACAATGAGCAGTTCTTC	CASSYRLAGYNEQFF
TRBV20-1	TRBD2	TRBJ2-3	few	TGCAGTGCTAGAGTTGGGAGGGACGGCACAGATACGCAGTATTTT	CSARVGRDGTDTQYF
TRBV12-3/TRBV12-4	NA	TRBJ2-7	few	TGTGCCAGCACCTCGAGTGGTCTGGTAAACAAGCAGTACTTC	CASTSSGLVNKQYF
TRBV7-9	NA	TRBJ2-7	few	TGTGCCAGCAGCTTAGGGGGTTTAGAGGAGCAGTACTTC	CASSLGGLEEQYF
TRBV12-3/TRBV12-4	TRBD1	TRBJ2-1	few	TGTGCCAGCAGTTTAGGCAGGGGGATCCCGAATGAGCAGTTCTTC	CASSLGRGIPNEQFF
TRBV6-1	NA	TRBJ2-4	NA	TGTGCCAGCACCAAAACGGGGGGCAGCGGAAACATTCAGTACTTC	CASTKTGGSGNIQYF
TRBV12-3/TRBV12-4	NA	TRBJ1-5	once	TGTGCCAGCAGTCCACAGGTCGGACAGCCCCAGCATTTT	CASSPQVGQPQHF
TRBV20-1	NA	TRBJ1-5	NA	TGCAGTGCTAGAGATTGGAGAACAGGGAGGGTGAGCAATCAGCCCCAGCATTTT	CSARDWRTGRVSNQPQHF
TRBV5-1	NA	TRBJ2-1	NA	TGCGCCAGCAGCTTGACTAGCTACTCCTACAATGAGCAGTTCTTC	CASSLTSYSYNEQFF
TRBV6-1	TRBD1	TRBJ2-7	NA	TGTGCCAGCAGTCCACGCAGGGGGACCTACGAGCAGTACTTC	CASSPRRGTYEQYF
TRBV6-2/TRBV6-3	NA	TRBJ2-3	few	TGTGCCACCGCCCCCCTCAGGATTAGCACAGATACGCAGTATTTT	CATAPLRISTDTQYF
TRBV20-1	TRBD1	TRBJ1-3	few	TGCAGTGCTAGTGGGACAGGGAATTCTGGAAACACCATATATTTT	CSASGTGNSGNTIYF
TRBV20-1	TRBD2	TRBJ2-7	NA	TGCAGTGCTAGAAGGACGGGACTAGCTATGGGCGAGCAGTACTTC	CSARRTGLAMGEQYF
TRBV6-2/TRBV6-3	NA	TRBJ2-2	few	TGTGCCAGTGCGAAGATCCGGGGAGGTCGGTCCGGGGAGCTGTTTTTT	CASAKIRGGRSGELFF
TRBV28	TRBD2	TRBJ2-1	few	TGTGCCAGCACCCGGGGACTAGCGGGGATCTACAATGAGCAGTTCTTC	CASTRGLAGIYNEQFF